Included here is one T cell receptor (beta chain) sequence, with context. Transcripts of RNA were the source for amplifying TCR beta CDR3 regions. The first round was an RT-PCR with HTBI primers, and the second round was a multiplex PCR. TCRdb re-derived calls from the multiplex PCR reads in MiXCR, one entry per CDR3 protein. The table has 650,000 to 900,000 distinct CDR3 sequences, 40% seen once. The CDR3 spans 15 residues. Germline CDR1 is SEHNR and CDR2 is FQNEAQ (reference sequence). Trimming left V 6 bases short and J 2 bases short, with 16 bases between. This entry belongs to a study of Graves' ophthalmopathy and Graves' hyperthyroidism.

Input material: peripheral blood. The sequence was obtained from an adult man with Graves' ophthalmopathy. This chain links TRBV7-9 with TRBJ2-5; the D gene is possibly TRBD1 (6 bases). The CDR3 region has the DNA TGTGCCAGCAGAAACCGGGACATACATCAAGAGACCCAGTACTTC. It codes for CASRNRDIHQETQYF.